This T cell receptor (beta chain) appears in the sequencing data of a study of Ad26.COV2.S vaccination and SARS-CoV-2 variants. Per the germline V gene, CDR1 is SGHDN and CDR2 is FVKESK. This CDR3 is 12 amino acids long. Trimming stripped 1 base from V and 12 bases from J, with 13 bases between. Treatment specified: 15 to 20 received Ad26.COV2.S at low or high dose, single or two shots; about 5 received placebo; per-sample allocation not given. Following the first vaccine or placebo injection, samples were taken on day 63. In its sample, this clone was seen a few times. Assay: immunoSEQ multiplex PCR; the TCRdb copy retains only in-frame clones and omits some. The table has about 420,000 clones, around 89% seen once.

The sample consisted of peripheral blood, taken in a trial of Ad26.COV2.S vaccine versus placebo. The clonotype comes from a person aged 18-65 years who received the Ad26.COV2.S COVID-19 vaccine or a placebo. The rearrangement joins TRBV14 to TRBJ2-7; a possible D gene is TRBD2 (5 bases). DNA of the CDR3: TGTGCCAGCAGCCAAGTACCGGGGTCGAGGTACTTC. Protein product: CASSQVPGSRYF. The full variable domain, its missing parts supplied by reference TRBV14 and TRBJ2-7, is EAGVTQFPSHSVIEKGQTVTLRCDPISGHDNLYWYRRVMGKEIKFLLHFVKESKQDESGMPNNRFLAERTGGTYSTLKVQPAELEDSGVYFCASSQVPGSRYFGPGTRLTVT.